These 2 T cell receptor beta chains came from one sample sequenced in a study of blood T cell repertoires in COVID-19. The assay was immunoSEQ multiplex PCR, and TCRdb's table has in-frame clones only and misses some. The sample includes around 160,000 clones, about 86% of them seen just once. Input material: peripheral blood. Receptors originate from an elderly woman with acute or convalescent COVID-19.

V and J are TRBV18 and TRBJ2-1; 10 bases fit TRBD1. The CDR3 is made up of 15 amino acids. Germline trimming cut 3 bases from V and 7 bases from J; bases unmatched to any gene: 6. Germline CDR1 KGHSH, CDR2 LQKENI. The CDR3 loop reads CASSPTGQGRNEQFF. The CDR3 nucleotides are TGTGCCAGCTCACCGACGGGACAGGGGAGGAATGAGCAGTTCTTC.

The count of this clone is one. This chain links TRBV4-2 with TRBJ1-4; 11 positions agree with TRBD1. The CDR3 runs 15 residues. The ends lost 2 bases at V and 5 bases at J; junction bases unmatched: 1. Germline V gives CDR1 LGHNA, CDR2 YNFKEQ. In nucleotides, the CDR3 is TGTGCCAGCAGCCAATGGACAGGGGGCAATGAAAAACTGTTTTTT. Protein product: CASSQWTGGNEKLFF.